These 18 T cell receptor beta chains were all obtained from the same sample, sequenced in a study of identifying expanded T cells in peripheral blood. Here immunoSEQ multiplex PCR was the method, and the copy in TCRdb shows in-frame clones only, minus some. The table has some 70,000 clones, roughly 90% seen once. Sequencing was done on a sample of blood. These receptors were collected from a person aged 18 to 75 in good health.

This clone was counted a few times. The V call is TRBV27, the J call TRBJ2-1; D gene unclear. Trimming took 6 bases from V and 10 from J, leaving 22 bases between them. Germline assignment: CDR1 MNHEY and CDR2 SMNVEV (reference sequence). This CDR3 contains 15 residues. The CDR3 is CASSPEDDLRREQFF. For the CDR3, the DNA is TGTGCCAGCAGCCCTGAGGATGACCTTCGTAGGGAGCAGTTCTTC.

The chain employs TRBV30 and TRBJ2-6; D tentatively reads TRBD1 or TRBD2 (5 bases each). V was pared by 0 bases and J by 2 bases, with 11 bases between. The CDR3 extends over 16 amino acids. CDR1 is GTSNPN, CDR2 SVGIG, per germline (reference sequence). The CDR3 nucleotides read TGTGCCTGGAGTGTACGGCGAGGGGCTGGGGCCAACGTCCTGACTTTC. Translating gives CAWSVRRGAGANVLTF.

V gene TRBV11-2 combines with J gene TRBJ1-1; D might be TRBD1 (6 bases). Trimming removed 6 bases from V and 5 bases from J, with 22 bases in between. CDR3 length equals 16 residues. Germline V gene sequence: CDR1 SGHAT, CDR2 FQNNGV. The CDR3 DNA follows: TGTGCCAGCAGTGCAGGCGAGGGGGGATGGATGACTGAAGCTTTCTTT. It translates to CASSAGEGGWMTEAFF.

The CDR3 region is CATSRDLTASGYGYTF. As DNA, the CDR3 is TGTGCCACCAGCAGAGATTTGACCGCTAGCGGCTATGGCTACACCTTC. V is TRBV15 and J is TRBJ1-2, with unresolved D. Deletions cut 0 bases from V and 4 bases from J, with 15 bases between. CDR3 length equals 16 residues. Germline values: CDR1 LNHNV, CDR2 YYDKDF (reference sequence). The whole variable domain, remainder taken from reference TRBV15 and TRBJ1-2, is DAMVIQNPRYQVTQFGKPVTLSCSQTLNHNVMYWYQQKSSQAPKLLFHYYDKDFNNEADTPDNFQSRRPNTSFCFLDIRSPGLGDTAMYLCATSRDLTASGYGYTFGSGTRLTVV.

The chain has TRBV7-2 and TRBJ2-2, with D maybe TRBD2 (5 bases). The germline V gene has CDR1 SGHTA and CDR2 FQGNSA. This CDR3 contains 14 residues. V gave up 5 bases and J gave up 2 bases, with 9 bases separating them. The CDR3: CASSDRGNTGELFF. In DNA form, the CDR3 reads TGTGCCAGCAGCGACCGGGGAAACACCGGGGAGCTGTTTTTT.

CDR3 in DNA: TGCGCCAGCAGCACCTCGAACACCGGGGAGCTGTTTTTT. Translating it yields CASSTSNTGELFF. This rearrangement joins TRBV5-1 to TRBJ2-2; D unclear. The CDR3 is 13 amino acids. Germline CDR1 and CDR2: SGHRS and YFSETQ. The V end lost 4 bases, the J end lost 0 bases, and 4 bases lay between the germline ends.

The CDR3 sequence: CASSSGKGTYEQYF. The DNA for the CDR3 is TGTGCCAGCAGTAGCGGGAAGGGAACCTACGAGCAGTACTTC. This chain links TRBV2 with TRBJ2-7, with 7 nucleotides matching TRBD2. V was pared by 5 bases and J by 2 bases, with 6 bases of the junction left unmatched. Germline CDR1 SNHLY, CDR2 FYNNEI. CDR3 length equals 14 residues. Filled out from reference TRBV2 and TRBJ2-7, the complete variable domain reads EPEVTQTPSHQVTQMGQEVILRCVPISNHLYFYWYRQILGQKVEFLVSFYNNEISEKSEIFDDQFSVERPDGSNFTLKIRSTKLEDSAMYFCASSSGKGTYEQYFGPGTRLTVT.

This chain links TRBV28 with TRBJ2-1, with a weak D call TRBD1 (6 bases). This CDR3 is 13 amino acids long. Germline V CDR1 and CDR2: MDHEN, SYDVKM. V was trimmed by 3 bases and J by 9 bases, leaving 12 bases between them. This chain's CDR3 is CASSFTQGGEQFF. CDR3 DNA sequence: TGTGCCAGCAGTTTTACCCAAGGGGGTGAGCAGTTCTTC.

The chain joins TRBV28 to TRBJ2-3, with TRBD2 identical over 11 bases. The CDR3 extends over 15 amino acids. V gave up 2 bases and J gave up 4 bases; unmatched junction bases: 2. The germline gives CDR1 MDHEN, CDR2 SYDVKM. Here the CDR3 DNA reads TGTGCCAGCAGTTTACAACTAGCGGGAGCAGATACGCAGTATTTT. Translated: CASSLQLAGADTQYF.

A note on this clone: One end of the junction varies from germline; a read error may be responsible. This sequence joins TRBV7-8 and TRBJ1-1; 7 bases are a match to TRBD1. The CDR3 runs 13 residues. The germline gives CDR1 SGHVS, CDR2 FQNEAQ. In DNA form, the CDR3 reads TGTGCCAGCAGCTTAATCGGACAGGTAAAAAGGTTTTTT. Protein sequence: CASSLIGQVKRFF.

The rearrangement links TRBV23-1 to TRBJ2-7; perhaps TRBD1 as D (6 bases). TRBV23-1 is classed as an ORF, of uncertain function. The CDR3 covers 14 residues. V was trimmed by 0 bases and J by 3 bases, leaving 9 bases between them. CDR3 amino acids: CASSQSRQVYEQYF. CDR3 coding DNA: TGCGCCAGCAGTCAATCCCGACAGGTCTACGAGCAGTACTTC.

This clone was observed a handful of times. The chain is built from TRBV9 and TRBJ1-4; D possibly corresponds to TRBD1 (5 bases). V lost 3 bases, J lost 3 bases, and 12 bases lay in between. CDR1 and CDR2 from the germline V gene are SGDLS and YYNGEE. The CDR3 runs to 15 residues. CDR3 bases: TGTGCCAGCAGCGGCCTGGGACTGCCTAATGAAAAACTGTTTTTT. The encoded protein is CASSGLGLPNEKLFF.

The V gene is TRBV2, the J gene TRBJ2-1, with TRBD1 matching over 9 bases. The germline CDR1 and CDR2 sequences are SNHLY and FYNNEI. The V segment lost 5 bases and the J segment 6 bases; nucleotides outside the gene matches: 8. The CDR3 has 15 residues. For the CDR3, the DNA is TGTGCCAGCAGTCGGGGACAGGGAGAAACCAATGAGCAGTTCTTC. This codes for CASSRGQGETNEQFF.

The J gene is TRBJ1-3, the V gene TRBV6-1; no clear D gene. CDR1 is MNHNS, CDR2 SASEGT, per germline. Between the trimmed V and J ends, which lost 6 bases and 4 bases, there was a span of 16 bases. This CDR3 region has 15 residues. This CDR3 is CASRLMGVIGNTIYF. For the CDR3, the DNA is TGTGCCAGCAGGCTAATGGGAGTAATCGGAAACACCATATATTTT.

The J gene is TRBJ1-1, the V gene TRBV19; no firm D call. Germline-derived CDR1 and CDR2 are LNHDA and SQIVND (reference sequence). The CDR3 is made up of 13 amino acids. Between the trimmed V and J ends, which lost 5 bases and 10 bases, there was a span of 17 bases. As DNA, the CDR3 is TGTGCCAGTAGTTGGGCCACCCCCCGCGGAGCTTTCTTT. Protein: CASSWATPRGAFF.

V and J are TRBV19 and TRBJ1-3; D unresolved. Per germline, CDR1 LNHDA and CDR2 SQIVND (reference sequence). The V gene lost 7 bases and the J gene lost 3 bases, with 19 bases spanning the gap. The CDR3 is 16 amino acids. The CDR3 bases are TGTGCCAGTACCCCTGGGAGGGTGCTAATTGGAAACACCATATATTTT. The encoded protein is CASTPGRVLIGNTIYF.

The chain couples TRBV7-2 to TRBJ2-1, with TRBD1 identical over 7 bases. The V gene's germline CDR1 is SGHTA and CDR2 FQGNSA. Trimming removed 1 base from V and 6 bases from J; junction bases left unmatched: 0. The CDR3 extends over 13 amino acids. The CDR3 is CASSLDRGNEQFF. The DNA of the CDR3 is TGTGCCAGCAGCTTAGACAGGGGCAATGAGCAGTTCTTC.

This chain joins TRBV11-2 and TRBJ2-1; D is unresolved. The length of the CDR3 is 14 residues. V lost 3 bases to trimming and J lost 8 bases, with 14 bases between them. Germline V gene sequence: CDR1 SGHAT, CDR2 FQNNGV. CDR3 sequence: CASSLSLANDEQFF. In DNA, the CDR3 is TGTGCCAGCAGCTTGTCTCTCGCAAATGATGAGCAGTTCTTC.